A selection of T cell receptor beta chains follows, all from one sample in a study of PD-L1 blockade in urothelial cancer. Method: immunoSEQ multiplex PCR; TCRdb's copy keeps in-frame clones and lacks some. The table has approximately 52,000 clones, 60% to 85% seen once. Material: PBMCs, obtained around atezolizumab (anti-PD-L1) treatment. The source is a man between 65 and 79 years old with urothelial cancer. CDR3s include the opening cysteine and the closing phenylalanine or tryptophan. The order of the fields is V gene, D gene, J gene, clone size, CDR3 DNA, CDR3 protein. A D gene is named only where the DNA matches it firmly. Clone size appears in some rows only: once, few, many, or a class for an expanded clone.

TRBV18,-,TRBJ2-5,once,TGTGCCAGCTCACCACGGTCAGACGGCGGCCAGTACTTC,CASSPRSDGGQYF
TRBV5-4,-,TRBJ1-6,once,TGTGCCAGCAGCTGGGGCGGGGGCATCGGGAATTCACCCCTCCACTTT,CASSWGGGIGNSPLHF
TRBV27,TRBD1,TRBJ1-5,-,TGTGCCAGCAGTGCCATGACAGGGGGCAATCAGCCCCAGCATTTT,CASSAMTGGNQPQHF
TRBV27,TRBD1,TRBJ1-6,-,TGTGCCAGCAGTTTAAGGACAGGGAGCTTCTATAATTCACCCCTCCACTTT,CASSLRTGSFYNSPLHF
TRBV2,-,TRBJ1-1,-,TGTGCCACGTGCACAGGGTCGAACACTGAAGCTTTCTTT,CATCTGSNTEAFF
TRBV28,TRBD1,TRBJ1-5,few,TGTGCCAGTCTTGCCGGGACAGGGAACGGTCAGCCCCAGCATTTT,CASLAGTGNGQPQHF
TRBV2,TRBD2,TRBJ2-1,-,TGTGCCAGCAGGGCAGCGGGAGAAGGCTACAATGAGCAGTTCTTC,CASRAAGEGYNEQFF
TRBV5-1,-,TRBJ2-1,-,TGCGCCAGCAGCTTGTCCGGGGGAGGCTCCTACAATGAGCAGTTCTTC,CASSLSGGGSYNEQFF
TRBV6-1,TRBD1,TRBJ1-5,-,TGTGCCAGCGTATTGGACAGGGTCAATCAGCCCCAGCATTTT,CASVLDRVNQPQHF
TRBV12-5,TRBD1,TRBJ1-5,-,TGTGCTAGTGGTCCGGACAGGGGGCATCAGCCCCAGCATTTT,CASGPDRGHQPQHF
TRBV28,TRBD1,TRBJ1-2,-,TGTGCCAGCAGTTGGACAGGCGCCAACTATGGCTACACCTTC,CASSWTGANYGYTF
TRBV18,-,TRBJ1-2,-,TGTGCCAGCTCACCAGAGTTCGGCACAGCTTACACCTTC,CASSPEFGTAYTF
TRBV5-1,-,TRBJ2-1,-,TGCGCCAGCAGCAGGACTAGCAGGGGGACCTACAATGAGCAGTTCTTC,CASSRTSRGTYNEQFF
TRBV5-5,TRBD1,TRBJ2-1,-,TGTGCCAGCAGCTTCTATCCGGGACAGGGTCAACACAATGAGCAGTTCTTC,CASSFYPGQGQHNEQFF
TRBV7-9,-,TRBJ1-1,once,TGTGCCAGCAGCTTAGCTATTAACATGAACACTGAAGCTTTCTTT,CASSLAINMNTEAFF
TRBV20-1,-,TRBJ1-1,-,TGCAGTGCTATACAAACCACTGAAGCTTTCTTT,CSAIQTTEAFF
TRBV21-1,-,TRBJ1-5,-,TGTGCCAGCAGCAAAAGGGACAGAAATAGCAATCAGCCCCAGCATTTT,CASSKRDRNSNQPQHF
TRBV19,-,TRBJ2-6,-,TGTGCCAGTAAGAAGGGGTCTGGGGCCAACGTCCTGACTTTC,CASKKGSGANVLTF
TRBV7-2,TRBD1,TRBJ2-1,-,TGTGCCAGCATTGGGACAGGCTCCCCCAATGAGCAGTTCTTC,CASIGTGSPNEQFF
TRBV5-4,-,TRBJ2-3,-,TGTGCCAGCAGCTCGGCCTACAGGGCAGATACGCAGTATTTT,CASSSAYRADTQYF
TRBV5-6,TRBD2,TRBJ2-1,-,TGTGCCAGCACCAGAACCGGGACTAGCGAATACAATGAGCAGTTCTTC,CASTRTGTSEYNEQFF
TRBV7-2,-,TRBJ2-7,-,TGTGCCAGCAGTCGTGGGGGCTTTGAGCAGTACTTC,CASSRGGFEQYF
TRBV2,-,TRBJ2-5,few,TGTGCCAGCAGTGACACCCGGGGTCGGGTTGAGACCCAGTACTTC,CASSDTRGRVETQYF
TRBV11-1,TRBD1,TRBJ1-2,-,TGTGCCAGCAGCCCCGCAGGGGGGAGAGGCTACACCTTC,CASSPAGGRGYTF
TRBV18,TRBD1,TRBJ2-7,once,TGTGCCAGCTCCCCACAACCTATATCCCCAGGGGGCATATACGAGCAGTACTTC,CASSPQPISPGGIYEQYF
TRBV29-1,-,TRBJ2-3,-,TGCAGCGTCGACGAGGGGGGGGCGAGCCATACGCAGTATTTT,CSVDEGGASHTQYF
TRBV20-1,TRBD2,TRBJ2-1,-,TGCAGTGCTCTGGGACTAGCGGGAGAATTCTTC,CSALGLAGEFF
TRBV6-5,-,TRBJ1-1,-,TGTGCCAGCACCGGGAGGACTGAAGCTTTCTTT,CASTGRTEAFF
TRBV2,-,TRBJ1-2,-,TGTGCCAGCACGGAGTTCGACTATGGCTACACCTTC,CASTEFDYGYTF
TRBV2,-,TRBJ1-5,-,TGTGCCAGCACGGGCAGGGGACGAAGTAGGGAGCCCCAGCATTTT,CASTGRGRSREPQHF
TRBV6-1,-,TRBJ2-6,-,TGTGCCAGCAGTGCCACCCGCTCAGGGGCTGGGGCCAACGTCCTGACTTTC,CASSATRSGAGANVLTF
TRBV28,TRBD2,TRBJ2-1,few,TGTGCCAGCAGTCCCACCAGGGCTAGCGGGAGAGGAGAGCAGTTCTTC,CASSPTRASGRGEQFF
TRBV11-3,TRBD2,TRBJ2-4,-,TGTGCCGGGGGGGTTCTAGCCAAAAACATTCAGTACTTC,CAGGVLAKNIQYF
TRBV5-4,TRBD2,TRBJ2-2,-,TGTGCCAGCAGCTTGGGGGGGGGAGAAACCGGGGAGCTGTTTTTT,CASSLGGGETGELFF
TRBV15,TRBD2,TRBJ2-3,-,TGTGCCACCAGCGGGTTTCGGGGGGTGGCGACAGATACGCAGTATTTT,CATSGFRGVATDTQYF
TRBV7-3,TRBD1,TRBJ2-1,-,TGTGCCAGCAGCGGGGACAGGGGGTCCTACAATGAGCAGTTCTTC,CASSGDRGSYNEQFF
TRBV7-8,TRBD1,TRBJ2-5,once,TGTGCCAGCAGCTTAGGGGGACAGGGGGTCAAAGAGACCCAGTACTTC,CASSLGGQGVKETQYF
TRBV19,TRBD1,TRBJ1-3,-,TGTGCCAGTAGTACAAGTGGACAGGGATCGTACGGAAACACCATATATTTT,CASSTSGQGSYGNTIYF
TRBV28,-,TRBJ2-7,-,TGTGCCAGCAGTGCTGGAGACCTAGGCCCCTACGAGCAGTACTTC,CASSAGDLGPYEQYF
TRBV7-8,-,TRBJ1-1,-,TGTGCCAGCAGCCCTCATCGGGGGGGTTGGGGCGTGAAGACTGAAGCTTTCTTT,CASSPHRGGWGVKTEAFF
TRBV12-5,TRBD1,TRBJ1-2,-,TGTGCTAGTGGTAAGACAGGGGAAACCTATGGCTACACCTTC,CASGKTGETYGYTF
TRBV30,TRBD2,TRBJ2-7,-,TGTGCCTGGAGGAAACGGGAGGGCGAGCAGTACTTC,CAWRKREGEQYF
TRBV7-2,-,TRBJ1-5,-,TGTGCCAGCACCTCGGGGGGCGGCAATCAGCCCCAGCATTTT,CASTSGGGNQPQHF
TRBV18,TRBD1,TRBJ2-7,-,TGTGCCAGCTCACCACTGGACAGGGGACATTACGAGCAGTACTTC,CASSPLDRGHYEQYF
TRBV28,-,TRBJ1-2,-,TGTGCCAGCAGACAGGGAAACTATGGCTACACCTTC,CASRQGNYGYTF
TRBV2,-,TRBJ2-3,few,TGTGCCAGCGAACCGAGCGCCGCGTTACAGGGAAATACGCAGTATTTT,CASEPSAALQGNTQYF
TRBV11-2,TRBD1,TRBJ2-6,once,TGTGCCAGCAGCTCCCGGACAGGGGCTGGGGCCAACGTCCTGACTTTC,CASSSRTGAGANVLTF
TRBV7-3,TRBD1,TRBJ1-1,-,TGTGCCAGCAGCTTAACGCGGGTCGTTGGACAGGGGAACACTGAAGCTTTCTTT,CASSLTRVVGQGNTEAFF
TRBV7-9,-,TRBJ1-2,-,TGTGCCAGCAGCCTGGACTTGAACTATGGCTACACCTTC,CASSLDLNYGYTF